This T cell receptor beta chain stems from a study of shared T cell receptors in the human thymus. The repertoire was sequenced with immunoSEQ multiplex PCR; TCRdb's copy has only in-frame clones and lacks some. The sample holds 550,000 to 800,000 clones, roughly 88% seen once. In regard to this clone: A junction boundary mismatches the germline segment, possibly from a read error.

CDR3 length equals 13 residues. The V gene's germline CDR1 is SEHNR and CDR2 FQNEAQ (reference sequence). This sample was shared with a second study, whose subject was human thymus T cells. That report adds: The source of the thymus tissue was resections taken during corrective heart surgery. There appeared to be biased usage of V and J genes in thymic and blood repertoires.

The material sequenced was thymocytes. The gene calls are TRBV7-9 and TRBJ1-2; 8 nucleotides line up with TRBD1. This TCR came from a girl less than two years old with a congenital heart defect. The CDR3 is CASSLVRGQATTF. In nucleotides, the CDR3 is TGTGCCAGCAGCTTAGTGCGGGGACAGGCTACAACATTC.